A single sample gave rise to the 21 T cell receptor beta chains below, sequenced in a study of T cell responses to AZD1222 COVID-19 vaccine. Sequenced by immunoSEQ multiplex PCR; TCRdb stores in-frame clones only, minus some. The table has under 95,000 clones, roughly 90% seen once; the top ten hold 3%. The starting material was peripheral blood, obtained on day 0 of AZD1222 vaccination. These receptors were taken from an adult in good health.

The V gene is TRBV14, the J gene TRBJ1-1; 12 nucleotides align to TRBD1. Germline V gene sequence: CDR1 SGHDN, CDR2 FVKESK. V shed 3 bases and J 10 bases; nucleotides not matched to a gene: 3. The CDR3 spans 13 residues. The CDR3 coding sequence is TGTGCCAGCAGCCAGGGGACAGGGGGCCGAGCTTTCTTT. Protein: CASSQGTGGRAFF.

CDR3 DNA: TGTGCCACCCGTGGGCCAGGGGGCGGTCAGCCCCAGCATTTT. Encoded protein: CATRGPGGGQPQHF. The V call is TRBV28, the J call TRBJ1-5; 8 nucleotides match TRBD1. Trimming took 10 bases from V and 6 from J; bases not matched to a gene: 11. CDR3 size: 14 residues. Germline V gives CDR1 MDHEN, CDR2 SYDVKM.

The chain couples TRBV5-1 to TRBJ2-5; no clear D. Trimming took off 7 bases at V and 2 bases at J, with 9 bases between the two ends. This CDR3 has 12 residues. Germline values: CDR1 SGHRS, CDR2 YFSETQ. CDR3 sequence reads: CASGAGQETQYF. The CDR3 bases are TGCGCCAGCGGCGCTGGACAAGAGACCCAGTACTTC.

The V and J genes are TRBV6-5 and TRBJ1-1; no reliable D call. Germline CDR1 MNHEY, CDR2 SVGAGI. The CDR3 is made up of 13 amino acids. V was cut by 4 bases and J by 6 bases, with 12 bases left in between. DNA of the CDR3: TGTGCCAGCAGTTGGGGAGGCTTACCTGAAGCTTTCTTT. Translating it yields CASSWGGLPEAFF.

This sequence joins TRBV7-2 and TRBJ2-3; D not resolved. Per germline, CDR1 SGHTA and CDR2 FQGNSA. The germline V and J ends were trimmed by 2 bases and 0 bases, with 12 bases remaining between them. The CDR3 contains 16 residues. The CDR3 DNA is TGTGCCAGCAGCTTACAGTGGGGAAGGAGCACAGATACGCAGTATTTT. Translation gives CASSLQWGRSTDTQYF.

The chain uses TRBV28 and TRBJ1-2; D remains unclear. Trimming removed 6 bases from V and 5 bases from J, with 19 bases in between. The CDR3 extends over 15 amino acids. CDR1 is MDHEN, CDR2 SYDVKM, per germline. The chain's CDR3 is CASRISRQSPYGYTF. The CDR3, as DNA: TGTGCCAGCAGGATTTCAAGGCAGAGTCCATATGGCTACACCTTC.

The rearrangement joins TRBV9 to TRBJ1-2, with D perhaps matching TRBD1 (6 bases). The ends were cut back, 6 bases at V and 4 bases at J, with 13 bases in the middle. CDR1 SGDLS and CDR2 YYNGEE come from the germline V gene. The CDR3 runs to 13 residues. CDR3 bases: TGTGCCAGCACTATGGGGGGGGCCTATGGCTACACCTTC. It specifies CASTMGGAYGYTF.

The V gene is TRBV9, the J gene TRBJ2-7, with 8 positions matching TRBD2. The J segment lost 2 bases and the V segment lost 2 bases, leaving 6 bases of the junction unmatched. The CDR3 is 15 residues long. Per the germline V gene, CDR1 is SGDLS and CDR2 is YYNGEE. The CDR3 region is CASSVDGGGTYEQYF. The DNA of the CDR3 is TGTGCCAGCAGCGTCGACGGCGGGGGGACCTACGAGCAGTACTTC.

CDR3 coding DNA: TGTGCCAGCAGCCAAGATAGTCGGAACCAGCCCCAGCATTTT. This encodes CASSQDSRNQPQHF. The rearrangement uses TRBV3-1 (or the pseudogene TRBV3-2) and TRBJ1-5; D ambiguous. The CDR3 extends over 14 amino acids. CDR1 and CDR2 (germline): LGHDT, YNNKEL (reference sequence). Trimming pared 0 bases from V and 7 bases from J, leaving 10 bases between.

In this sample, this clone turned up a few times. The V gene is TRBV3-1 (or the pseudogene TRBV3-2), the J gene TRBJ1-2; D unresolved. There are 14 residues in the CDR3. The germline CDR1 and CDR2 sequences are LGHDT and YNNKEL (reference sequence). Trimming cost V 4 bases and J 0 bases, with 9 bases left between them. CDR3 sequence (DNA): TGTGCCAGCAGCCCGGACGGAGCTAACTATGGCTACACCTTC. Translated: CASSPDGANYGYTF.

This chain links TRBV5-6 with TRBJ2-7; D perhaps matches TRBD1 (6 bases). This CDR3 region has 14 residues. Per the germline V gene, CDR1 is SGHDT and CDR2 is YYEEEE. Trimming took off 2 bases at V and 4 bases at J, with 13 bases between the two ends. The DNA for the CDR3 is TGTGCCAGCAGCTTCCGGGACACTATGTACGAGCAGTACTTC. This codes for CASSFRDTMYEQYF.

This clone was counted between two and nine times. The chain employs TRBV19 and TRBJ1-1; 7 bases align to TRBD1. From germline, CDR1 is LNHDA and CDR2 SQIVND (reference sequence). The CDR3 totals 14 residues. J lost 0 bases, V lost 10 bases, and 8 bases had no gene match. CDR3 in DNA: TGTGCCACCACACAGGGGCTAATGAACACTGAAGCTTTCTTT. As protein: CATTQGLMNTEAFF.

The chain employs TRBV7-9 and TRBJ1-2; D is unclear. The germline V gene encodes CDR1 SEHNR and CDR2 FQNEAQ (reference sequence). Trimming removed 1 base at V and 4 bases at J, with 7 bases between. This CDR3 spans 13 amino acids. Here the CDR3 reads CASSLDQPYGYTF. DNA for the CDR3: TGTGCCAGCAGCTTAGATCAGCCCTATGGCTACACCTTC.

This clone appeared a single time. This chain joins TRBV18 and TRBJ1-1, with D perhaps matching TRBD1 (6 bases). Germline CDR1 is KGHSH and CDR2 is LQKENI. The CDR3 is 16 residues long. Trimming took 1 base from V and 5 from J, leaving 17 bases between them. The CDR3 loop reads CASSPQEGGLRTEAFF. DNA of the CDR3: TGTGCCAGCTCACCACAGGAAGGGGGGCTGCGGACTGAAGCTTTCTTT.

This clone was recorded a few times. V gene TRBV28 combines with J gene TRBJ1-5; TRBD1 is a possible D gene (6 bases). The germline CDR1 and CDR2 sequences are MDHEN and SYDVKM. V lost 5 bases, J lost 5 bases, and 25 bases lay in between. This CDR3 has 18 amino acids. For the CDR3, the DNA is TGTGCCAGCAGTCCATCCTTGGGGTTAGGGGGGATTGATCAGCCCCAGCATTTT. Its protein product is CASSPSLGLGGIDQPQHF.

The V call is TRBV19, the J call TRBJ2-7, with 7 bases matching TRBD1. CDR3 size: 16 residues. V dropped 3 bases and J dropped 3; count of bases not matched to a gene: 11. Germline CDR1 and CDR2: LNHDA and SQIVND (reference sequence). The CDR3 here is CASSMDRTGLYYEQYF. The CDR3 DNA reads as TGTGCCAGTAGTATGGATAGGACAGGACTTTACTACGAGCAGTACTTC.

The chain couples TRBV6-1 to TRBJ1-1; TRBD1 matches at 7 bases. The CDR3 spans 15 residues. V trimming: 3 bases; J trimming: 1 base; junction bases outside the gene matches: 5. Germline V gives CDR1 MNHNS, CDR2 SASEGT. The DNA of the CDR3 is TGTGCCAGCAGTGACAGGGGGGTTGAGAACACTGAAGCTTTCTTT. Protein: CASSDRGVENTEAFF.

This chain connects TRBV7-2 to TRBJ1-2; a possible D gene is TRBD1 (6 bases). CDR1 is SGHTA and CDR2 is FQGNSA in the germline V gene. This CDR3 has 15 amino acids. V was shortened by 5 bases and J by 6 bases, with 19 bases between the two germline ends. The CDR3 region is CASSRSAGGQDGYTF. CDR3 in DNA: TGTGCCAGCAGCCGCAGCGCTGGGGGGCAAGATGGCTACACCTTC.

The V call is TRBV12-3 or TRBV12-4, the J call TRBJ2-1; no definite D call. The CDR3 runs 13 residues. V gave up 9 bases and J gave up 10 bases, with 19 bases separating them. CDR3 bases: TGTGCCAGTCTTCCCGGCCCCGGGTGGGAGCAGTTCTTC. Translating it yields CASLPGPGWEQFF.

CDR3 sequence: CASSQGQGAGNTIYF. CDR3 in DNA: TGCGCCAGCAGCCAAGGACAGGGTGCTGGAAACACCATATATTTT. The chain employs TRBV4-1 and TRBJ1-3; TRBD1 aligns across 7 bases. This CDR3 contains 15 residues. V was pared by 1 base and J by 2 bases, with 2 bases of the junction left unmatched. Germline loops: CDR1 MGHRA, CDR2 YSYEKL.

The chain is built from TRBV4-1 and TRBJ2-1; D unresolved. The V gene lost 0 bases and the J gene lost 0 bases, with 9 bases spanning the gap. In germline, CDR1 is MGHRA, CDR2 YSYEKL. The CDR3 runs to 16 residues. CDR3 region: CASSQDRSSSYNEQFF. CDR3 coding DNA: TGCGCCAGCAGCCAAGATAGGTCTAGCTCCTACAATGAGCAGTTCTTC.